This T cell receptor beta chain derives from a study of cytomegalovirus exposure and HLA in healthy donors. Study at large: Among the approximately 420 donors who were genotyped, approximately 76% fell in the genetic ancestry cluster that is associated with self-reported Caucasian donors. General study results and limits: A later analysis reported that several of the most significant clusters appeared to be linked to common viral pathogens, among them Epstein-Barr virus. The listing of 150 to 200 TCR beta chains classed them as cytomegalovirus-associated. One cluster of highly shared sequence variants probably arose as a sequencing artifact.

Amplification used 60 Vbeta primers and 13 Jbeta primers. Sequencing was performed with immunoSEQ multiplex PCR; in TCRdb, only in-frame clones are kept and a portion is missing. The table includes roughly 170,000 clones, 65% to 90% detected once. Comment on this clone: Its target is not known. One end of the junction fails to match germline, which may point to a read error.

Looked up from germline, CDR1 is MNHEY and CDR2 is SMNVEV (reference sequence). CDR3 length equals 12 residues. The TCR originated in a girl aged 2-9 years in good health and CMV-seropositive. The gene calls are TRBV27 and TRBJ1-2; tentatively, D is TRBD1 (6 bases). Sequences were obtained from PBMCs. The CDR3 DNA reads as TGTGCCAGCAGTCCCTCCGGACAGCCCCTTGCCTTC. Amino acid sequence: CASSPSGQPLAF.